This T cell receptor beta chain was sequenced during a study of T cells in Graves' hyperthyroidism and ophthalmopathy. For the study at large: Upon initial diagnosis and before any treatment, peripheral blood was collected. Study results and caveats: Most thyroid clonotypes expanded above 0.001 appeared in blood too.

This clonotype has only a few counts. What it binds is unknown. CDR1 is MNHNS, CDR2 SASEGT, per germline. Trimming left V 7 bases short and J 0 bases short, with 13 bases between. This CDR3 has 16 amino acids. TCR beta CDR3 region amplification was performed from RNA transcripts. HTBI primers drove first-round RT-PCR of the TCR CDR3. TCRdb processed the multiplex PCR reads anew with MiXCR; each CDR3 protein has one entry. The sample includes more than 450,000 distinct CDR3 sequences, 15% to 20% of them seen just once. For ophthalmopathy patients, the Clinical Activity Score was at least 3 and the NOSPECS grade at least 4; duration was under 3 months. Cells are PBMCs isolated from 10 ml of fresh blood.

The material sequenced was blood. The sequence derives from a man aged 35 to 55 with Graves' ophthalmopathy. The chain employs TRBV6-1 and TRBJ2-6; the D gene could be TRBD1 or TRBD2 (6 bases each). The CDR3 sequence is CASKGGPFSGANVLTF. CDR3 DNA sequence: TGTGCCAGCAAGGGGGGCCCATTCTCTGGGGCCAACGTCCTGACTTTC.